These T cell receptor beta chains were read from a single sample in a study of cytomegalovirus exposure and HLA in healthy donors. Sequencing was performed with immunoSEQ multiplex PCR; in TCRdb, only in-frame clones are kept and a portion is missing. The table records tens of thousands of clones, around 94% of them present only once. Input material: PBMCs. The receptors were gathered from a woman aged 18 to 35 in good health and CMV-seronegative. Each CDR3 is given with its conserved first and last residue. A D gene is named only where the DNA matches it firmly. The listing skips clone size in some rows; elsewhere it reads once, few, many or a size class.

CDR3nt: TGCGCCAGCAGCCAAGAGCGGGCCCTCGGATCACCCCTCCACTTT; CDR3aa: CASSQERALGSPLHF; v_gene: TRBV4-1; abundance: NA; j_gene: TRBJ1-6; d_gene: NA
CDR3nt: TGTGCCAGCGGCGACGCTAGCGGGGGAAGGATGGATACGCAGTATTTT; CDR3aa: CASGDASGGRMDTQYF; v_gene: TRBV2; abundance: NA; j_gene: TRBJ2-3; d_gene: TRBD2
CDR3nt: TGTGCCAGCAGTTACTCCCGGGGAGCCCATGGCTACACCTTC; CDR3aa: CASSYSRGAHGYTF; v_gene: TRBV6-5; abundance: NA; j_gene: TRBJ1-2; d_gene: NA
CDR3nt: TGTGCCTGGAGTGTTGGCAGCTCCTACGAGCAGTACTTC; CDR3aa: CAWSVGSSYEQYF; v_gene: TRBV30; abundance: NA; j_gene: TRBJ2-7; d_gene: NA
CDR3nt: TGCAGCGTTGGACCGACAGGGGGGGGAAACATTCAGTACTTC; CDR3aa: CSVGPTGGGNIQYF; v_gene: TRBV29-1; abundance: once; j_gene: TRBJ2-4; d_gene: TRBD1
CDR3nt: TGTGCCAGCACCTCCGGGACAATGAACACCGGGGAGCTGTTTTTT; CDR3aa: CASTSGTMNTGELFF; v_gene: TRBV6-6; abundance: NA; j_gene: TRBJ2-2; d_gene: NA
CDR3nt: TGTGCCAGCAGTTTGGGGAGACGGAATGAAAAACTGTTTTTT; CDR3aa: CASSLGRRNEKLFF; v_gene: TRBV27; abundance: NA; j_gene: TRBJ1-4; d_gene: NA
CDR3nt: TGTGCCAGCAGCTTAGGGGGAGGGTCCAATTCACCCCTCCACTTT; CDR3aa: CASSLGGGSNSPLHF; v_gene: TRBV7-9; abundance: few; j_gene: TRBJ1-6; d_gene: NA
CDR3nt: TGCGCCAGCAGCCCACGGACTAACTCCTACAATGAGCAGTTCTTC; CDR3aa: CASSPRTNSYNEQFF; v_gene: TRBV5-1; abundance: NA; j_gene: TRBJ2-1; d_gene: NA
CDR3nt: TGTGCCAGCAGCTTAGAGGCGGGGCTCAATCAGCCCCAGCATTTT; CDR3aa: CASSLEAGLNQPQHF; v_gene: TRBV7-2; abundance: NA; j_gene: TRBJ1-5; d_gene: NA
CDR3nt: TGTGCCAGCAGCGGCCGGGACAGGGACTATACCGGGGAGCTGTTTTTT; CDR3aa: CASSGRDRDYTGELFF; v_gene: TRBV7-9; abundance: NA; j_gene: TRBJ2-2; d_gene: TRBD1
CDR3nt: TGTGCCAGCAGCTTTACAGGGAACACTGAAGCTTTCTTT; CDR3aa: CASSFTGNTEAFF; v_gene: TRBV11-1; abundance: NA; j_gene: TRBJ1-1; d_gene: NA
CDR3nt: TGTGCCAGCAGTTTAAGGGACAGGGGGAACTATGGCTACACCTTC; CDR3aa: CASSLRDRGNYGYTF; v_gene: TRBV27; abundance: NA; j_gene: TRBJ1-2; d_gene: TRBD1
CDR3nt: TGTGCTAGCAGCCTAGGACTGCAAGAGACCCAGTACTTC; CDR3aa: CASSLGLQETQYF; v_gene: TRBV7-7; abundance: NA; j_gene: TRBJ2-5; d_gene: NA
CDR3nt: TGCGCCAGCAGCTTGGCTAGAGAGACCCAGTACTTC; CDR3aa: CASSLARETQYF; v_gene: TRBV5-1; abundance: NA; j_gene: TRBJ2-5; d_gene: NA
CDR3nt: TGTGCCAGCAGCGCCGATTTGACAGGGCTCAGCGGCTACACCTTC; CDR3aa: CASSADLTGLSGYTF; v_gene: TRBV9; abundance: NA; j_gene: TRBJ1-2; d_gene: TRBD1
CDR3nt: TGTGCCAGCAGAACAAAAAAGGAGACCCAGTACTTC; CDR3aa: CASRTKKETQYF; v_gene: TRBV2; abundance: NA; j_gene: TRBJ2-5; d_gene: NA
CDR3nt: TGTGCCAGCAGCCCGGGGTTGGTGGACGCCGGAAACTATGGCTACACCTTC; CDR3aa: CASSPGLVDAGNYGYTF; v_gene: TRBV7-9; abundance: NA; j_gene: TRBJ1-2; d_gene: NA
CDR3nt: TGTGCCAGCAGCTGGACTAGCGGGAGAGGTTACGAGCAGTACTTC; CDR3aa: CASSWTSGRGYEQYF; v_gene: TRBV7-9; abundance: NA; j_gene: TRBJ2-7; d_gene: TRBD2
CDR3nt: TGTGCCAGCAGCCTAACTAGCGGGGGATCCTACGAGCAGTACTTC; CDR3aa: CASSLTSGGSYEQYF; v_gene: TRBV5-6; abundance: NA; j_gene: TRBJ2-7; d_gene: TRBD2
CDR3nt: TGTGCCATCAGTGAGACTATGAACACTGAAGCTTTCTTT; CDR3aa: CAISETMNTEAFF; v_gene: TRBV10-3; abundance: NA; j_gene: TRBJ1-1; d_gene: NA
CDR3nt: TGTGCCAGCAGTGAATCCCAGGGGCTGGTCTACGAGCAGTACTTC; CDR3aa: CASSESQGLVYEQYF; v_gene: TRBV25-1; abundance: NA; j_gene: TRBJ2-7; d_gene: NA
CDR3nt: TGTGCCAGCAGCCCTCGGGGTCCAATGTCAAAACTGTTTTTT; CDR3aa: CASSPRGPMSKLFF; v_gene: TRBV5-6; abundance: NA; j_gene: TRBJ1-4; d_gene: NA
CDR3nt: TGCGCCAGCAGCTTGCGGGGGGTGGGCACAGATACGCAGTATTTT; CDR3aa: CASSLRGVGTDTQYF; v_gene: TRBV5-1; abundance: NA; j_gene: TRBJ2-3; d_gene: TRBD2